The present T cell receptor beta chain was sequenced within a study of blood T cell repertoires in COVID-19. The overall study: Acute and convalescent COVID-19 specimens originated in the United States, Italy and Spain. The analysed material was cDNA or gDNA that came from T cells, B-cell-depleted T cells, or PBMCs.

This clone was detected once. Authors' processing steps: Amplification of reference gene primers was used by the study to estimate nucleated cell counts. TCRdb's copy holds only in-frame clones and misses some; the assay was immunoSEQ multiplex PCR. D and trimming come from the DNA, and the V and J calls and clone size come from that table. This repertoire shows about 170,000 clones, 88% found once; its top ten account for roughly 1.9%. The CDR3 runs to 15 residues. Germline V gene sequence: CDR1 SGHTA, CDR2 FQGNSA. After removal of 6 bases from V and 1 base from J, the junction contained 5 bases not matched to a gene.

What was sequenced was peripheral blood. The rearrangement joins TRBV7-2 to TRBJ2-7; 11 bases fit TRBD1. The clonotype was recovered from a man in his fifties or sixties who had recovered from COVID-19. The CDR3, as DNA: TGTGCCAGCAGACGCGGGACAGGGGGATCCTACGAGCAGTACTTC. It specifies CASRRGTGGSYEQYF.